This entry describes one TCR beta chain. This specimen belongs to a study of blood T cell repertoires in COVID-19. About the study: The cDNA or gDNA used as material had been derived from T cells, B-cell-depleted T cells, or PBMCs.

Germline values: CDR1 MNHEY, CDR2 SVGEGT. The V gene end was trimmed by 2 bases and the J gene end by 9 bases; junction bases not matched to a gene: 16. The CDR3 runs 18 residues. Original processing methods: Quantification of nucleated cells was approximated via reference gene primer amplification. Only in-frame clones appear in the TCRdb table, and some are missing; sequencing was by immunoSEQ multiplex PCR. That table supplies the V and J calls and clone size; D and trimming were determined from the DNA. The sample holds approximately 99,000 clones, about nine tenths seen once. This chain uses TRBV6-2 or TRBV6-3 with TRBJ2-1; 10 bases are shared with TRBD2. This clonotype originated in a human donor in a cohort sampled during active COVID-19. The specimen sequenced was peripheral blood. DNA of the CDR3: TGTGCCAGCAGTTACGATTCCGGGACTAGCGCATTCTTGGGTGAGCAGTTCTTC. It translates to CASSYDSGTSAFLGEQFF.